The T cell receptor (beta chain) described here comes from a study of response to subunit inactivated influenza vaccine. Study conclusions and caveats: New T cells are recruited in small numbers by each seasonal influenza vaccination, according to the authors' suggestion.

This CDR3 is built from 14 residues. Looked up from germline, CDR1 is SGHRS and CDR2 is YFSETQ. J was trimmed by 9 bases and V by 3 bases; bases with no gene match: 8. Notes on this clonotype: Its antigen is undetermined.

MiXCR was run by TCRdb on the RT-PCR reads, yielding one entry per CDR3 protein. Seen here are 500,000 or so distinct CDR3 sequences, 15% to 20% observed once, and the top ten hold 2.5% to 3.5%. Material: CD4+ T cells sorted from PBMCs, obtained roughly 24 months after vaccination. This rearrangement joins TRBV5-1 to TRBJ2-4; 8 nucleotides agree with TRBD1. This TCR was recovered from a man in his fifties or sixties who received an inactivated influenza vaccine. CDR3 loop: CASSSDRDTGIQYF. CDR3 bases: TGCGCCAGCAGCTCGGACAGGGATACAGGCATTCAGTACTTC.